A selection of T cell receptor beta chains follows, all from one sample in a study of T-cell memory formation after mild COVID-19. TCRdb passed the 5' RACE reads through MiXCR, listing each CDR3 protein once. The sample lists over 500,000 distinct CDR3 sequences, 15% to 20% occurring once. Sequencing was performed on PBMCs or a T cell subset sorted from them (not recorded which). These receptors were obtained from an adult woman who had mild COVID-19 (a few samples of this study predate the infection). Cell type and time point are not known. CDR3s include the opening cysteine and the closing phenylalanine or tryptophan. The order of the fields is D gene, clone size, J gene, V gene, CDR3 DNA, CDR3 protein. The D gene is left open where the match is weak. Only part of the rows carry a size: once, few, many, or a class if the clone is expanded.

D gene: NA; clone size: many; J gene: TRBJ2-1; V gene: TRBV29-1; CDR3 DNA: TGCAGCGTCCAGGAGGGGGCTGGTGATGAGCAGTTCTTC; CDR3 protein: CSVQEGAGDEQFF
D gene: TRBD2; clone size: NA; J gene: TRBJ2-6; V gene: TRBV7-9; CDR3 DNA: TGTGCCAGCAGCCCTGGGGAGGGTTCGGGGGCCAACGTCCTGACTTTC; CDR3 protein: CASSPGEGSGANVLTF
D gene: NA; clone size: few; J gene: TRBJ2-6; V gene: TRBV24-1; CDR3 DNA: TGTGCCACCAGTGGTGCGAGGGGAGAAGTATTTGGGGCCAACGTCCTGACTTTC; CDR3 protein: CATSGARGEVFGANVLTF
D gene: NA; clone size: NA; J gene: TRBJ2-3; V gene: TRBV5-1; CDR3 DNA: TGCGCCAGCAGCTCAGGAAGGAGTAGCACAGATACGCAGTATTTT; CDR3 protein: CASSSGRSSTDTQYF
D gene: TRBD2; clone size: NA; J gene: TRBJ2-2; V gene: TRBV6-1; CDR3 DNA: TGTGCCAGCAGTTTCCTAGCGGACACCGGGGAGCTGTTTTTT; CDR3 protein: CASSFLADTGELFF
D gene: NA; clone size: NA; J gene: TRBJ1-6; V gene: TRBV12-3/TRBV12-4; CDR3 DNA: TGTGCCAGCAGCCCTCTCCCGAACTCCCCCCTCCACTTT; CDR3 protein: CASSPLPNSPLHF
D gene: NA; clone size: few; J gene: TRBJ1-5; V gene: TRBV12-3/TRBV12-4; CDR3 DNA: TGTGCCAGCAAGAGGGGTTTGGATCAGCCCCAGCATTTT; CDR3 protein: CASKRGLDQPQHF
D gene: NA; clone size: NA; J gene: TRBJ1-3; V gene: TRBV30; CDR3 DNA: TGTGCCTCGTCGGGACCCTCTGGAAACACCATATATTTT; CDR3 protein: CASSGPSGNTIYF
D gene: NA; clone size: NA; J gene: TRBJ2-3; V gene: TRBV7-9; CDR3 DNA: TGTTCCAGCAGCTTTGGGGGCATCGATACGCAGTATTTT; CDR3 protein: CSSSFGGIDTQYF
D gene: NA; clone size: few; J gene: TRBJ1-1; V gene: TRBV12-3/TRBV12-4; CDR3 DNA: TGTGCCAGCAGCACCGGGACGGCCATGAACACTGAAGCTTTCTTT; CDR3 protein: CASSTGTAMNTEAFF
D gene: NA; clone size: few; J gene: TRBJ1-4; V gene: TRBV6-5; CDR3 DNA: TGTGCCAGCACTGAGGAAAAACTGTTTTTT; CDR3 protein: CASTEEKLFF
D gene: NA; clone size: few; J gene: TRBJ2-5; V gene: TRBV9; CDR3 DNA: TGTGCCAGCAGCCCTTGGACGGAGCAAGAGACCCAGTACTTC; CDR3 protein: CASSPWTEQETQYF
D gene: TRBD2; clone size: NA; J gene: TRBJ2-1; V gene: TRBV7-2; CDR3 DNA: TGTGCCAGCAGCTCACTTAGCGGGGGGGTTAGGAATGAGCAGTTCTTC; CDR3 protein: CASSSLSGGVRNEQFF
D gene: TRBD2; clone size: NA; J gene: TRBJ2-4; V gene: TRBV11-2; CDR3 DNA: TGTGCCAGCACCTCGCGGAGCGGGGACGTCGGCGCCAAAAACATTCAGTACTTC; CDR3 protein: CASTSRSGDVGAKNIQYF
D gene: TRBD2; clone size: NA; J gene: TRBJ2-2; V gene: TRBV7-3; CDR3 DNA: TGTGCCAGCAGCTTGGGAGGACTAGCGGGTACCGGGGAGCTGTTTTTT; CDR3 protein: CASSLGGLAGTGELFF
D gene: NA; clone size: NA; J gene: TRBJ2-3; V gene: TRBV12-3/TRBV12-4; CDR3 DNA: TGTGCCAGCAGTCTCGACGTCGGGGGCCCAGATACGCAGTATTTT; CDR3 protein: CASSLDVGGPDTQYF
D gene: NA; clone size: NA; J gene: TRBJ1-6; V gene: TRBV6-5; CDR3 DNA: TGTGCCAGCAGTTCGTTGTACAGGGATTCACCCCTCCACTTT; CDR3 protein: CASSSLYRDSPLHF
D gene: NA; clone size: NA; J gene: TRBJ1-4; V gene: TRBV20-1; CDR3 DNA: TGCAGTGCTATTGCGGCGGACAGTGAAAAACTGTTTTTT; CDR3 protein: CSAIAADSEKLFF
D gene: TRBD1; clone size: many; J gene: TRBJ2-3; V gene: TRBV7-9; CDR3 DNA: TGTGCCAGCAGCAAGCGACAGGGAAGCACAGATACGCAGTATTTT; CDR3 protein: CASSKRQGSTDTQYF
D gene: TRBD1; clone size: NA; J gene: TRBJ2-6; V gene: TRBV12-3/TRBV12-4; CDR3 DNA: TGTGCCAGCAAGCTTCGACAGGGGGGCTTCTCTGGGGCCAACGTCCTGACTTTC; CDR3 protein: CASKLRQGGFSGANVLTF
D gene: NA; clone size: NA; J gene: TRBJ2-7; V gene: TRBV7-2; CDR3 DNA: TGTGCCAGCACCTTTTGGGCAGATACCTACGAGCAGTACTTC; CDR3 protein: CASTFWADTYEQYF
D gene: TRBD2; clone size: few; J gene: TRBJ2-3; V gene: TRBV7-9; CDR3 DNA: TGTGCCAGCAGCTCCACTAGCGGGGCCGCCGGGGACACGCAGTATTTT; CDR3 protein: CASSSTSGAAGDTQYF
D gene: NA; clone size: NA; J gene: TRBJ1-5; V gene: TRBV19; CDR3 DNA: TGTGCCAGTAGTCCCTCGGGGGCAGGCAATCAGCCCCAGCATTTT; CDR3 protein: CASSPSGAGNQPQHF
D gene: NA; clone size: few; J gene: TRBJ2-7; V gene: TRBV24-1; CDR3 DNA: TGTGCCACCAGTGATTGGCCGGACGGTGCCTACGAGCAGTACTTC; CDR3 protein: CATSDWPDGAYEQYF
D gene: NA; clone size: NA; J gene: TRBJ2-3; V gene: TRBV4-2; CDR3 DNA: TGTGCCAGCAGCCAGAATACTAGGCCATTGGCAGATACGCAGTATTTT; CDR3 protein: CASSQNTRPLADTQYF
D gene: NA; clone size: many; J gene: TRBJ2-5; V gene: TRBV7-2; CDR3 DNA: TGTGCCAGCAGCTCGACAGGCTTAGAGACCCAGTACTTC; CDR3 protein: CASSSTGLETQYF
D gene: NA; clone size: few; J gene: TRBJ2-2; V gene: TRBV6-1; CDR3 DNA: TGTGCCAGCAGGAGGGACCCCCAGACCGGGGAGCTGTTTTTT; CDR3 protein: CASRRDPQTGELFF
D gene: NA; clone size: few; J gene: TRBJ1-1; V gene: TRBV5-5; CDR3 DNA: TGTGCCAGCAGCTTAGGGCAATGGGCCACTGAAGCTTTCTTT; CDR3 protein: CASSLGQWATEAFF
D gene: NA; clone size: NA; J gene: TRBJ2-1; V gene: TRBV7-9; CDR3 DNA: TGTGCCAGCAGCCAAATTCTTCCTTGGCGGGGCGGTCGATACAATGAGCAGTTCTTC; CDR3 protein: CASSQILPWRGGRYNEQFF